A single T cell receptor (beta chain) is shown here with its context. Other DNA sequences in this sample translate to the same CDR3. The source of the sample is a study of blood T cell repertoires in COVID-19. Whole-study context: Sample material is recorded as cDNA or gDNA derived from T cells, B-cell-depleted T cells, or PBMCs.

Sequencing used immunoSEQ multiplex PCR; TCRdb keeps in-frame clones, though not all of them. The sample records about 500,000 clones, roughly 87% being singletons. The CDR3 consists of 14 residues. V shed 3 bases, J shed 1 base, and the junction held 1 base outside the gene matches. Per the germline V gene, CDR1 is LNHDA and CDR2 is SQIVND (reference sequence). The receptor comes from a woman under 30 who had recovered from COVID-19. This sequence joins TRBV19 and TRBJ2-7; 9 bases match TRBD1. The sequenced sample consisted of PBMCs or T cells enriched from blood (not recorded which). For the CDR3, the DNA is TGTGCCAGTAGTATCGGGACAGGGTCCTACGAGCAGTACTTC. Its translation is CASSIGTGSYEQYF.